These 29 T cell receptor beta chains came from one sample sequenced in a study of blood T cells in healthy people across ages. For the second PCR, which ran for roughly 7 to 11 cycles, a sample-barcoded 5' primer and a J-beta primer mix were used. MiXCR, applied by TCRdb to the 5' RACE reads, yields one record per CDR3 protein. Among fewer than 2,000,000 distinct CDR3 sequences listed, around 42% were seen once. Sample: blood. The receptors were sampled from a human donor in good health.

This chain uses TRBV21-1 with TRBJ2-4; TRBD1 is the table's D call, not checked against the DNA. TRBV21-1 constitutes a pseudogene. The CDR3 runs to 20 residues. This CDR3 reads CATKKIPGQGRPIAKNIQYF. CDR3 in DNA: TGTGCCACTAAAAAAATACCGGGACAGGGACGTCCTATAGCCAAAAACATTCAGTACTTC.

This sequence joins TRBV20-1 and TRBJ2-1; TRBD2 might be the D (7 bases). The CDR3 contains 14 residues. CDR1 is DFQATT, CDR2 SNEGSKA, per germline (reference sequence). V gave up 5 bases and J gave up 7 bases, with 18 bases separating them. CDR3 nucleotides: TGCAGTGCTGTAGGGGGGGGGACCTGGAATGAGCAGTTCTTC. It yields the protein CSAVGGGTWNEQFF.

There are a few counts of this clonotype. The V and J genes are TRBV7-9 and TRBJ1-6; D is undetermined. The CDR3 contains 10 residues. Deletions cut 7 bases from V and 10 bases from J, with 5 bases between. Germline V gene sequence: CDR1 SEHNR, CDR2 FQNEAQ (reference sequence). DNA of the CDR3: TGTGCCAGCAACGAATCACCCCTCCACTTT. Its translation is CASNESPLHF.

The table lists this clonotype with many counts. This rearrangement joins TRBV7-2 to TRBJ2-4, with D uncertain. This CDR3 has 14 residues. V was shortened by 1 base and J by 5 bases, with 9 bases between the two germline ends. Germline values: CDR1 SGHTA, CDR2 FQGNSA. CDR3 protein: CASSLGVWQNIQYF. The CDR3 nucleotides read TGTGCCAGCAGCTTAGGTGTATGGCAAAACATTCAGTACTTC. The full variable domain, with the rest looked up from reference TRBV7-2 and TRBJ2-4, is GAGVSQSPSNKVTEKGKDVELRCDPISGHTALYWYRQSLGQGLEFLIYFQGNSAPDKSGLPSDRFSAERTGGSVSTLTIQRTQQEDSAVYLCASSLGVWQNIQYFGAGTRLSVL.

The CDR3 reads CASSLAAGWDQETQYF. CDR3 nucleotide sequence: TGCGCCAGCAGCTTGGCGGCAGGATGGGACCAAGAGACCCAGTACTTC. This rearrangement joins TRBV5-1 to TRBJ2-5; no clear D gene. The germline V gene encodes CDR1 SGHRS and CDR2 YFSETQ. The CDR3 has 16 residues. Between the trimmed V and J ends, which lost 0 bases and 0 bases, there was a span of 12 bases.

This clonotype was found a few times. The chain uses TRBV24-1 and TRBJ2-5; TRBD1 agrees at 8 bases. Germline CDR1 reads KGHDR; CDR2 reads SFDVKD. The J segment lost 4 bases and the V segment lost 3 bases, leaving 0 bases of the junction unmatched. CDR3 length: 13 amino acids. The CDR3 reads CATSDTGGETQYF. The CDR3, as DNA: TGTGCCACCAGTGATACAGGGGGAGAGACCCAGTACTTC.

The chain has TRBV5-1 and TRBJ1-6, with D unresolved. From germline, CDR1 is SGHRS and CDR2 YFSETQ. Between the trimmed V and J ends, which lost 0 bases and 11 bases, there was a span of 12 bases. The CDR3 has 14 amino acids. The CDR3 nucleotides are TGCGCCAGCAGCTTGGATCCACAGTTTACACCCCTCCACTTT. This sequence encodes CASSLDPQFTPLHF.

The chain employs TRBV2 and TRBJ2-1, with 8 positions matching TRBD1. V shed 8 bases and J 7 bases; nucleotides not matched to a gene: 7. Germline-derived CDR1 and CDR2 are SNHLY and FYNNEI. The CDR3 spans 13 residues. The CDR3 coding sequence is TGTGCCAGCGGAGACAGGGGTAAAAATGAGCAGTTCTTC. It specifies CASGDRGKNEQFF.

The chain links TRBV11-3 to TRBJ1-1; D not resolved. V was cut by 6 bases and J by 1 base, with 12 bases left in between. Germline loops: CDR1 SGHNT, CDR2 YENEEA. The CDR3 sequence is 14 residues long. CDR3 amino acids: CASSSDGRNTEAFF. CDR3 DNA: TGTGCCAGCAGTTCAGACGGACGGAACACTGAAGCTTTCTTT.

Only a few counts were recorded for this clonotype. CDR3 in amino acids: CASSASGGRYTF. The CDR3 DNA follows: TGTGCCAGCAGCGCTTCTGGGGGCCGCTACACCTTC. This chain joins TRBV7-2 and TRBJ1-2, with a weak D call TRBD1 (6 bases). CDR3 length: 12 amino acids. CDR1 and CDR2 (germline): SGHTA, FQGNSA. Trimming took 5 bases from V and 9 from J, leaving 13 bases between them. The variable domain in full, with the rest retrieved from reference TRBV7-2 and TRBJ1-2, is GAGVSQSPSNKVTEKGKDVELRCDPISGHTALYWYRQSLGQGLEFLIYFQGNSAPDKSGLPSDRFSAERTGGSVSTLTIQRTQQEDSAVYLCASSASGGRYTFGSGTRLTVV.

The J gene is TRBJ2-7, the V gene TRBV6-1; 11 nucleotides match TRBD1. V lost 0 bases, J lost 2 bases, and 0 bases stayed unmatched. Germline loops: CDR1 MNHNS, CDR2 SASEGT. This CDR3 is 15 amino acids long. This chain's CDR3 is CASSEADRGPYEQYF. CDR3 DNA: TGTGCCAGCAGTGAAGCGGACAGGGGGCCCTACGAGCAGTACTTC.

The chain couples TRBV4-3 to TRBJ2-1, with D maybe TRBD1 (6 bases). Germline V lookup: CDR1 LGHNA, CDR2 YSLEER. This CDR3 has 15 amino acids. V lost 1 base, J lost 9 bases, and 16 bases lay in between. The CDR3: CASSQGAGDYREQFF. The CDR3 coding sequence is TGCGCCAGCAGCCAAGGGGCAGGGGATTATCGTGAGCAGTTCTTC.

The chain employs TRBV10-3 and TRBJ1-2; D is uncertain. Looked up from germline, CDR1 is ENHRY and CDR2 is SYGVKD. Deletions cut 9 bases from V and 0 bases from J, with 17 bases between. The CDR3 spans 15 residues. Here the CDR3 reads CAISPDKAPNYGYTF. CDR3 sequence (DNA): TGTGCCATTTCCCCCGACAAGGCGCCTAACTATGGCTACACCTTC.

This rearrangement joins TRBV3-1 to TRBJ2-1; tentatively, D is TRBD1 (6 bases). The CDR3 covers 16 residues. Germline V gene data show CDR1 as LGHDT and CDR2 as YNNKEL (reference sequence). The V and J ends lost 2 bases and 7 bases respectively, with 18 bases between them. CDR3 protein: CASSQINRARYNEQFF. The CDR3 region has the DNA TGTGCCAGCAGCCAAATCAACAGGGCGCGTTATAATGAGCAGTTCTTC.

This clonotype was detected a few times. A read error may produce the germline difference seen at one junction end. The rearrangement links TRBV5-1 to TRBJ2-7; D possibly corresponds to TRBD2 (5 bases). Germline V gene sequence: CDR1 SGHRS, CDR2 YFSETQ. The CDR3 loop spans 16 amino acids. CDR3 residues: CASSLRFEGYSHEQYF. The CDR3 DNA follows: TGCGCCAGCAGCTTGAGGTTTGAGGGATACTCCCACGAGCAGTACTTC.

The sample holds a few counts of this clonotype. The rearrangement uses TRBV4-2 and TRBJ2-3; TRBD2 agrees at 9 bases. Germline V gene data show CDR1 as LGHNA and CDR2 as YNFKEQ. The CDR3 spans 17 residues. The ends lost 0 bases at V and 4 bases at J; junction bases unmatched: 8. CDR3 DNA sequence: TGTGCCAGCAGCCAAGATCTGGGCGGGGGGGTGTCAGATACGCAGTATTTT. Residues: CASSQDLGGGVSDTQYF.

As concerns this clonotype: A read error may be the cause here, since a much bigger clone is one base away. The rearrangement uses TRBV6-6 and TRBJ2-1, with D possibly matching TRBD2 (6 bases). Deletions cut 11 bases from V and 7 bases from J, with 15 bases between. Germline assignment: CDR1 MNHNY and CDR2 SVGAGI (reference sequence). The CDR3 extends over 12 amino acids. CDR3 protein: CAGDGGKNEQFF. The DNA of the CDR3 is TGTGCCGGCGACGGGGGAAAAAATGAGCAGTTCTTC.

The rearrangement links TRBV7-9 to TRBJ2-7, with 7 nucleotides matching TRBD1. V lost 3 bases to trimming and J lost 0 bases; unmatched junction nucleotides: 5. The germline CDR1 and CDR2 sequences are SEHNR and FQNEAQ (reference sequence). This CDR3 spans 15 amino acids. In nucleotides, the CDR3 is TGTGCCAGCAGCTTCACAGGGGTTAGCTCCTACGAGCAGTACTTC. Its protein product is CASSFTGVSSYEQYF.

The V call is TRBV5-6, the J call TRBJ2-7; D gene unclear. CDR1 and CDR2 (germline): SGHDT, YYEEEE. The V end was cut by 2 bases, the J end by 3 bases, with 9 bases between. This CDR3 region has 13 residues. CDR3 coding DNA: TGTGCCAGCAGCTTTCAGGAAGGCTACGAGCAGTACTTC. Translation: CASSFQEGYEQYF. Looking up the rest from reference TRBV5-6 and TRBJ2-7 gives the full variable domain: DAGVTQSPTHLIKTRGQQVTLRCSPKSGHDTVSWYQQALGQGPQFIFQYYEEEERQRGNFPDRFSGHQFPNYSSELNVNALLLGDSALYLCASSFQEGYEQYFGPGTRLTVT.

V is TRBV6-2 or TRBV6-3 and J is TRBJ2-3; D remains ambiguous. V lost 5 bases to trimming and J lost 10 bases, with 13 bases between them. The germline V gene has CDR1 MNHEY and CDR2 SVGEGT. CDR3 length: 12 residues. CDR3 loop: CASSPRAGPQYF. The DNA of the CDR3 is TGTGCCAGCAGTCCTCGGGCCGGCCCGCAGTATTTT.

The gene calls are TRBV24-1 and TRBJ2-5, with D unclear. The germline CDR1 and CDR2 sequences are KGHDR and SFDVKD. The CDR3 contains 16 residues. Between the trimmed V and J ends, which lost 6 bases and 1 base, there was a span of 17 bases. The CDR3 bases are TGTGCCACCAGTAATAGCCAGACCTTTCTCCAAGAGACCCAGTACTTC. It translates to CATSNSQTFLQETQYF.

Worth noting for this clonotype: A junction end diverges from the germline sequence, so it may reflect a read error. The chain joins TRBV7-2 to TRBJ2-7; 7 nucleotides line up with TRBD2. The germline V gene encodes CDR1 SGHTA and CDR2 FQGNSA. The CDR3 is 16 residues long. The CDR3 DNA sequence: TGTGCCTGCAGCTTAGTGGGAGGGTATACTTCCTACGAGCAGTACTTC. Translation gives CACSLVGGYTSYEQYF.

This clonotype was recorded a few times. The V and J genes are TRBV20-1 and TRBJ2-7, with D unclear. Germline assignment: CDR1 DFQATT and CDR2 SNEGSKA (reference sequence). V was pared by 6 bases and J by 0 bases, with 12 bases between. This CDR3 has 13 amino acids. The CDR3 sequence is CSAKKGLSYEQYF. CDR3 DNA sequence: TGCAGTGCCAAGAAGGGTCTCTCCTACGAGCAGTACTTC.

The rearrangement links TRBV24-1 to TRBJ2-5; 7 bases map to TRBD2. Germline loops: CDR1 KGHDR, CDR2 SFDVKD. The CDR3 sequence is 14 residues long. J lost 10 bases, V lost 0 bases, and 7 bases had no gene match. CDR3 protein: CATSDLYAGEGQYF. The CDR3 DNA reads as TGTGCCACCAGTGATTTGTACGCGGGGGAGGGCCAGTACTTC.

The genes are TRBV2 and TRBJ2-1; 9 bases match TRBD1. V was pared by 4 bases and J by 2 bases, with 6 bases of the junction left unmatched. The CDR3 has 16 residues. Germline loops: CDR1 SNHLY, CDR2 FYNNEI. The CDR3 here is CASSGVGQGTYNEQFF. CDR3 coding DNA: TGTGCCAGCAGTGGGGTGGGACAGGGAACCTACAATGAGCAGTTCTTC. The full variable domain, completed using reference TRBV2 and TRBJ2-1, is EPEVTQTPSHQVTQMGQEVILRCVPISNHLYFYWYRQILGQKVEFLVSFYNNEISEKSEIFDDQFSVERPDGSNFTLKIRSTKLEDSAMYFCASSGVGQGTYNEQFFGPGTRLTVL.

The table lists this clonotype with a few counts. The V call is TRBV7-2, the J call TRBJ2-7, with D uncertain. CDR1 is SGHTA, CDR2 FQGNSA, per germline. This CDR3 spans 15 amino acids. V was pared by 3 bases and J by 7 bases, with 19 bases between. The CDR3 loop is CASSFDSHDTREQYF. The CDR3 region has the DNA TGTGCCAGCAGCTTCGACTCCCACGACACCCGGGAGCAGTACTTC.

This sequence joins TRBV29-1 and TRBJ1-1; 11 nucleotides line up with TRBD1. Trimming cost V 6 bases and J 10 bases; bases outside gene matches: 13. The CDR3 runs 14 residues. Germline V gene lookup returns CDR1 SQVTM and CDR2 ANQGSEA. CDR3 DNA sequence: TGCAGCGTCGGGGGTGGGGACAGGGGGAGAAGAGCTTTCTTT. Protein sequence: CSVGGGDRGRRAFF.

This clonotype occurred a few times. This rearrangement joins TRBV5-6 to TRBJ2-3; no definite D call. V gave up 1 base and J gave up 1 base, with 7 bases separating them. The CDR3 loop spans 14 amino acids. Germline V CDR1 and CDR2: SGHDT, YYEEEE. In nucleotides, the CDR3 is TGTGCCAGCAGCTTGTTTACCGGCACAGATACGCAGTATTTT. This gives the protein CASSLFTGTDTQYF.

This chain links TRBV11-3 with TRBJ2-1; 9 positions agree with TRBD2. With 0 bases clipped from V and 4 bases from J, the junction kept 7 bases outside the gene matches. The V gene's germline CDR1 is SGHNT and CDR2 YENEEA. There are 17 residues in the CDR3. CDR3 protein: CASSLEGAGGPYNEQFF. The CDR3 DNA follows: TGTGCCAGCAGCTTAGAAGGAGCGGGGGGTCCTTACAATGAGCAGTTCTTC.